These T cell receptor beta chains were read from a single sample in a study of blood T cell repertoires in COVID-19. This table comes from immunoSEQ multiplex PCR, and its TCRdb copy is limited to in-frame clones, with some not included. The repertoire includes approximately 140,000 clones, about 83% of them detected once, and more than 3.5% sits in the top ten. The sequenced sample was peripheral blood. The receptors were sampled from a woman in her thirties or forties with acute or convalescent COVID-19. CDR3s include the opening cysteine and the closing phenylalanine or tryptophan. The order of the fields is D gene, V gene, clone size, J gene, CDR3 protein, CDR3 DNA. The D gene is left open where the match is weak. The size entry is marked missing in some rows and otherwise reads once, few, many or a size class.

>NA|TRBV6-2/TRBV6-3|NA|TRBJ2-5
CASSYSTAQETQYF
TGTGCCAGCAGTTACTCGACTGCTCAAGAGACCCAGTACTTC
>NA|TRBV3-1/TRBV3-2|many|TRBJ2-5
CASSYLFGEETQYF
TGTGCCAGCAGCTATCTATTCGGGGAAGAGACCCAGTACTTC
>TRBD1|TRBV4-1|NA|TRBJ2-7
CASSHPPGQGPYEQYF
TGCGCCAGCAGCCACCCCCCCGGACAGGGACCCTACGAGCAGTACTTC
>TRBD1|TRBV11-2|NA|TRBJ2-7
CASSPRQGQYF
TGTGCCAGCAGCCCCCGACAGGGTCAGTACTTC
>TRBD1|TRBV6-6|NA|TRBJ1-3
CASRTQQQGTGNTIYF
TGTGCCAGCAGGACTCAACAACAGGGGACTGGAAACACCATATATTTT
>NA|TRBV19|NA|TRBJ1-4
CASSLGYSLTRIDEKLFF
TGTGCCAGTAGTTTGGGCTACAGCTTGACCCGGATAGATGAAAAACTGTTTTTT
>NA|TRBV19|few|TRBJ1-5
CASNARGQPQHF
TGTGCCAGTAATGCGCGAGGCCAGCCCCAGCATTTT
>NA|TRBV5-4|NA|TRBJ2-2
CASTQRASRRSTGELFF
TGTGCCAGCACCCAGAGGGCTAGCAGACGATCCACCGGGGAGCTGTTTTTT
>TRBD2|TRBV4-1|NA|TRBJ2-2
CASSQAGGNTGELFF
TGCGCCAGCAGCCAAGCGGGAGGGAACACCGGGGAGCTGTTTTTT
>TRBD2|TRBV7-2|once|TRBJ2-5
CASSSPSGGMETQYF
TGTGCCAGCAGTTCTCCTAGCGGGGGTATGGAGACCCAGTACTTC
>NA|TRBV7-2|NA|TRBJ1-1
CASSLGGALRAFF
TGTGCCAGCAGCTTAGGTGGGGCCTTAAGGGCTTTCTTT
>TRBD1|TRBV27|NA|TRBJ1-4
CASSEGARLEKLFF
TGTGCCAGCAGTGAGGGGGCACGACTTGAAAAACTGTTTTTT
>NA|TRBV6-6|NA|TRBJ1-5
CASSYMEGNQPQHF
TGTGCCAGCAGTTACATGGAGGGGAATCAGCCCCAGCATTTT
>NA|TRBV28|NA|TRBJ2-5
CASSSNGIKTQYF
TGTGCCAGCAGTTCCAACGGGATAAAGACCCAGTACTTC
>NA|TRBV9|NA|TRBJ1-1
CASSPTTGLNTEAFF
TGTGCCAGCAGCCCCACGACGGGGTTGAACACTGAAGCTTTCTTT
>TRBD1|TRBV7-2|NA|TRBJ2-7
CASSYGQGRSYEQYF
TGTGCCAGCAGCTACGGACAGGGGCGCTCCTACGAGCAGTACTTC
>NA|TRBV19|once|TRBJ1-3
CASSISSGNTIYF
TGTGCCAGTAGTATCTCCTCTGGAAACACCATATATTTT
>NA|TRBV7-6|NA|TRBJ2-3
CASSYWGATLGTDTQYF
TGTGCCAGCAGCTACTGGGGCGCCACCTTGGGGACAGATACGCAGTATTTT
>TRBD1|TRBV11-2|NA|TRBJ2-2
CASSRDRLAGELFF
TGTGCCAGCAGCCGGGACAGGTTGGCCGGGGAGCTGTTTTTT
>NA|TRBV7-3|NA|TRBJ2-7
CASSLAGPGEQYF
TGTGCCAGCAGCTTAGCTGGACCGGGGGAGCAGTACTTC
>NA|TRBV27|NA|TRBJ2-7
CASSLSGLYYEQYF
TGTGCCAGCAGTTTATCGGGACTGTACTACGAGCAGTACTTC
>TRBD1|TRBV4-1|NA|TRBJ2-5
CASSQFPTGGPDQETQYF
TGCGCCAGCAGCCAATTCCCTACAGGGGGCCCTGATCAAGAGACCCAGTACTTC
>NA|TRBV20-1|NA|TRBJ1-5
CSASDGNRVRSNQPQHF
TGCAGTGCTAGTGACGGCAACAGGGTACGTAGCAATCAGCCCCAGCATTTT
>NA|TRBV19|NA|TRBJ1-4
CASSPGHRQNEKLFF
TGTGCCAGTAGTCCTGGACACAGGCAAAATGAAAAACTGTTTTTT
>NA|TRBV3-1/TRBV3-2|NA|TRBJ2-7
CANYSGSYEQYF
TGTGCCAACTATAGCGGCTCCTACGAGCAGTACTTC
>NA|TRBV4-3|NA|TRBJ1-1
CASSHRGPLNTEAFF
TGCGCCAGCAGCCACAGGGGACCCTTGAACACTGAAGCTTTCTTT
>TRBD2|TRBV7-9|NA|TRBJ2-2
CASSLVAWRLAGNTGELFF
TGTGCCAGCAGCTTAGTAGCCTGGAGACTAGCGGGGAACACCGGGGAGCTGTTTTTT
>NA|TRBV7-2|NA|TRBJ1-1
CASSLGTYTEAFF
TGTGCCAGCAGCTTAGGTACATACACTGAAGCTTTCTTT
>NA|TRBV30|NA|TRBJ1-6
CAWSVRAGLIRSPLHF
TGTGCCTGGAGTGTACGGGCGGGACTTATACGTTCACCCCTCCACTTT
>TRBD2|TRBV5-4|NA|TRBJ2-2
CASSTGTITGELFF
TGTGCCAGCAGCACCGGGACTATCACCGGGGAGCTGTTTTTT
>TRBD1|TRBV18|NA|TRBJ2-3
CASSPLRVEGGVTQYF
TGTGCCAGCTCACCACTCCGGGTCGAAGGGGGCGTAACGCAGTATTTT
>NA|TRBV10-3|NA|TRBJ1-2
CAISESTANYGYTF
TGTGCCATCAGTGAGTCTACAGCCAACTATGGCTACACCTTC
>TRBD1|TRBV27|NA|TRBJ2-1
CASSLGQGAPFNEQFF
TGTGCCAGCAGTTTAGGGCAGGGGGCACCCTTTAATGAGCAGTTCTTC
>TRBD1|TRBV2|NA|TRBJ1-6
CASSEGQYNSPLHF
TGTGCCAGCAGCGAGGGACAGTATAATTCACCCCTCCACTTT
>NA|TRBV19|NA|TRBJ1-1
CASSIDSGTEAFF
TGTGCCAGTAGTATAGACAGCGGTACTGAAGCTTTCTTT
>NA|TRBV3-1/TRBV3-2|NA|TRBJ2-3
CASSQSNYRTADTQYF
TGTGCCAGCAGCCAGTCGAACTACCGGACTGCAGATACGCAGTATTTT
>NA|TRBV5-1|NA|TRBJ2-5
CASSLSSGNREYF
TGCGCCAGCAGCCTATCCTCAGGGAATAGAGAGTACTTC
>TRBD1|TRBV27|NA|TRBJ2-1
CASSLGQFLEQFF
TGTGCCAGCAGTCTGGGACAGTTTCTTGAGCAGTTCTTC
>TRBD1|TRBV5-4|NA|TRBJ1-3
CASSLGQAQNTIYF
TGTGCCAGCAGCTTAGGACAGGCCCAAAACACCATATATTTT
>TRBD2|TRBV7-2|once|TRBJ2-1
CASSSGGFAYNEQFF
TGTGCCAGCAGTAGCGGGGGGTTTGCCTACAATGAGCAGTTCTTC
>TRBD2|TRBV24-1|NA|TRBJ2-2
CATLPLTTGIAGGDTGELFF
TGTGCCACCCTACCCCTTACGACAGGTATAGCGGGAGGGGACACCGGGGAGCTGTTTTTT
>NA|TRBV25-1|once|TRBJ2-5
CASSESNLQGPETQYF
TGTGCCAGCAGTGAATCCAATCTTCAGGGCCCAGAGACCCAGTACTTC
>NA|TRBV6-5|NA|TRBJ1-1
CASSSAAEAFF
TGTGCCAGCAGTTCGGCGGCTGAAGCTTTCTTT
>NA|TRBV7-2|NA|TRBJ1-2
CASSLEGVGVWGYTF
TGTGCCAGCAGCTTAGAAGGAGTCGGGGTCTGGGGCTACACCTTC